This entry describes one TCR beta chain. The entry originates in a study of PD-1 blockade in classical Hodgkin lymphoma. Germline loops: CDR1 SEHNR, CDR2 FQNEAQ (reference sequence). The CDR3 sequence is 12 residues long. Trimming left V 5 bases short and J 5 bases short, with 9 bases between. Produced via immunoSEQ multiplex PCR; TCRdb's table is partial and in-frame only. The profile shows around 27,000 clones, about nine tenths of them singletons. Time point given: newly diagnosed, previously untreated cHL patient sample. Sequenced material: peripheral blood mononuclear cells (PBMCs). The receptor comes from a human donor with classical Hodgkin lymphoma. V gene TRBV7-9 combines with J gene TRBJ1-2, with D hard to call. The CDR3 loop reads CASSRDTYGYTF. CDR3 coding DNA: TGTGCCAGCAGCCGAGACACGTATGGCTACACCTTC. The whole variable domain, filled in from reference TRBV7-9 and TRBJ1-2, reads DTGVSQNPRHKITKRGQNVTFRCDPISEHNRLYWYRQTLGQGPEFLTYFQNEAQLEKSRLLSDRFSAERPKGSFSTLEIQRTEQGDSAMYLCASSRDTYGYTFGSGTRLTVV.